This passage covers 20 T cell receptor beta chains from one sample sequenced in a study of blood T cell repertoires in COVID-19. Measured with immunoSEQ multiplex PCR; TCRdb has only the in-frame clones, and not every one. The data show about 160,000 clones, with roughly 81% seen just once and more than 7.5% held by the top ten. The sample consisted of peripheral blood. The receptors stem from a man between 40 and 49 years old who had recovered from COVID-19.

This clone was detected a few times. DNA of the CDR3: TGTGCCAGCAGCTTGGGACCTACGGGAAGGCCGGCTGGAAACACCATATATTTT. Its translation: CASSLGPTGRPAGNTIYF. J is TRBJ1-3 and V is TRBV5-5; no definite D call. V gave up 0 bases and J gave up 2 bases, with 18 bases separating them. The CDR3 covers 18 residues. Per germline, CDR1 SGHKS and CDR2 YYEKEE (reference sequence).

This clone was detected a few times. This chain uses TRBV6-2 or TRBV6-3 with TRBJ2-7; D might be TRBD2 (5 bases). The CDR3 has 14 amino acids. Germline V lookup: CDR1 MNHEY, CDR2 SVGEGT. V shed 5 bases and J shed 9 bases, with 20 bases lying between them. The chain's CDR3 is CASSPRDIVLVQYF. CDR3 coding DNA: TGTGCCAGCAGTCCCCGGGATATAGTATTGGTGCAGTACTTC.

The chain recombines TRBV6-2 or TRBV6-3 with TRBJ2-7; 11 bases match TRBD2. CDR3 length: 14 residues. The V and J ends lost 5 bases and 2 bases, in that order; junction bases with no gene match: 2. The V gene's germline CDR1 is MNHEY and CDR2 SVGEGT. This chain's CDR3 is CASSRLAGTYEQYF. The CDR3 nucleotides are TGTGCCAGCAGTCGACTAGCGGGGACCTACGAGCAGTACTTC.

This clone is a singleton in its sample. This chain joins TRBV5-1 and TRBJ2-7; D is uncertain. Germline-derived CDR1 and CDR2 are SGHRS and YFSETQ. V gave up 0 bases and J gave up 5 bases, with 15 bases separating them. This CDR3 spans 15 amino acids. The CDR3: CASSLASGRSNEQYF. CDR3 nucleotide sequence: TGCGCCAGCAGCTTGGCCTCCGGTAGATCCAACGAGCAGTACTTC.

The V call is TRBV9, the J call TRBJ1-3; possible D gene TRBD1, 5 bases. The ends were cut back, 3 bases at V and 1 base at J, with 5 bases in the middle. The CDR3 consists of 13 residues. The germline gives CDR1 SGDLS, CDR2 YYNGEE. This chain's CDR3 is CASSAGSGNTIYF. CDR3 bases: TGTGCCAGCAGCGCAGGGTCTGGAAACACCATATATTTT. The full variable domain, in which reference TRBV9 and TRBJ1-3 provide the parts outside the CDR3, is DSGVTQTPKHLITATGQRVTLRCSPRSGDLSVYWYQQSLDQGLQFLIQYYNGEERAKGNILERFSAQQFPDLHSELNLSSLELGDSALYFCASSAGSGNTIYFGEGSWLTVV.

This chain joins TRBV7-3 and TRBJ2-7, with D possibly matching TRBD1 (6 bases). CDR1 SGHTA and CDR2 FQGTGA come from the germline V gene. V was clipped by 2 bases and J by 12 bases, with 17 bases between them. The CDR3 has 13 amino acids. The CDR3 sequence: CASSLQGWSLRYF. The CDR3 coding sequence is TGTGCCAGCAGCTTACAGGGGTGGAGTCTTAGGTACTTC. The variable domain in full, with the rest retrieved from reference TRBV7-3 and TRBJ2-7, is GAGVSQTPSNKVTEKGKYVELRCDPISGHTALYWYRQSLGQGPEFLIYFQGTGAADDSGLPNDRFFAVRPEGSVSTLKIQRTERGDSAVYLCASSLQGWSLRYFGPGTRLTVT.

The rearrangement links TRBV11-2 to TRBJ2-7; 10 bases are a match to TRBD2. The germline V gene encodes CDR1 SGHAT and CDR2 FQNNGV. The CDR3 totals 15 residues. The V and J ends lost 4 bases and 4 bases, in that order; junction bases with no gene match: 7. The CDR3 DNA sequence: TGTGCCAGCAGCTCGTTACTAGCGGGATCTTACGAGCAGTACTTC. Translated, it gives CASSSLLAGSYEQYF.

J is TRBJ2-3 and V is TRBV4-2; perhaps TRBD1 as D (5 bases). Looked up from germline, CDR1 is LGHNA and CDR2 is YNFKEQ. Trimming took 0 bases from V and 3 from J, leaving 10 bases between them. The CDR3 totals 15 residues. This chain's CDR3 is CASSQDGQATDTQYF. CDR3 nucleotide sequence: TGTGCCAGCAGCCAAGACGGACAAGCGACAGATACGCAGTATTTT.

The chain has TRBV2 and TRBJ1-1; TRBD1 is a possible D gene (5 bases). V was shortened by 6 bases and J by 4 bases, with 12 bases between the two germline ends. The CDR3 covers 13 residues. Germline CDR1 and CDR2: SNHLY and FYNNEI. This chain's CDR3 is CASRKSQGTEAFF. The CDR3 coding sequence is TGTGCCAGCAGGAAATCGCAGGGCACTGAAGCTTTCTTT.

This chain joins TRBV30 and TRBJ2-3, with 8 bases matching TRBD2. Germline CDR1 is GTSNPN and CDR2 is SVGIG (reference sequence). CDR3 size: 14 residues. The trim removed 4 bases at V and 5 bases at J, leaving 8 bases unmatched. Here the CDR3 DNA reads TGTGCCTGGACCGGGCGGGGGGCAGAAGATACGCAGTATTTT. Its translation is CAWTGRGAEDTQYF. The whole variable domain, remainder taken from reference TRBV30 and TRBJ2-3, is SQTIHQWPATLVQPVGSPLSLECTVEGTSNPNLYWYRQAAGRGLQLLFYSVGIGQISSEVPQNLSASRPQDRQFILSSKKLLLSDSGFYLCAWTGRGAEDTQYFGPGTRLTVL.

The chain carries TRBV11-2 and TRBJ1-5; D not resolved. V lost 3 bases and J lost 3, with 6 bases in between. This CDR3 contains 13 residues. Germline assignment: CDR1 SGHAT and CDR2 FQNNGV. CDR3 protein: CASSLSYNQPQHF. CDR3 nucleotide sequence: TGTGCCAGCAGCTTGAGCTACAATCAGCCCCAGCATTTT.

This clone was recorded only once. V and J are TRBV11-2 and TRBJ2-7, with TRBD1 identical over 10 bases. Germline assignment: CDR1 SGHAT and CDR2 FQNNGV. The CDR3 covers 13 residues. V dropped 8 bases and J dropped 4; count of bases not matched to a gene: 5. The CDR3 loop reads CASGQGVGYEQYF. CDR3 coding DNA: TGTGCCAGCGGACAGGGGGTCGGATACGAGCAGTACTTC.

The CDR3 nucleotides are TGTGCCAGCAGCCTCACGGCGGGAGAGAACACCGGGGAGCTGTTTTTT. Amino acid sequence: CASSLTAGENTGELFF. The chain couples TRBV11-2 to TRBJ2-2; 7 bases match TRBD2. CDR1 is SGHAT, CDR2 FQNNGV, per germline. The CDR3 is 16 residues long. V lost 5 bases and J lost 1; bases outside the gene matches: 7.

This chain connects TRBV10-3 to TRBJ2-3; 14 bases map to TRBD2. Per the germline V gene, CDR1 is ENHRY and CDR2 is SYGVKD. CDR3 length equals 18 residues. Trimming cost V 4 bases and J 1 base; bases outside gene matches: 7. The chain's CDR3 is CAISASRTSGGRTDTQYF. The CDR3 coding sequence is TGTGCCATCAGTGCATCCCGGACTAGCGGGGGGCGCACAGATACGCAGTATTTT.

The V and J genes are TRBV5-1 and TRBJ2-7; no clear D. The germline gives CDR1 SGHRS, CDR2 YFSETQ. V lost 7 bases, J lost 3 bases, and 14 bases lay in between. The CDR3 totals 13 residues. CDR3 DNA sequence: TGCGCCAGCTCCCTCGCTCCTAACTACGAGCAGTACTTC. As protein: CASSLAPNYEQYF.

This chain connects TRBV9 to TRBJ2-3; 9 bases fit TRBD1. Germline CDR1 is SGDLS and CDR2 is YYNGEE. The V gene end was trimmed by 4 bases and the J gene end by 2 bases; junction bases not matched to a gene: 5. This CDR3 is built from 15 residues. The CDR3 sequence is CASSPRQGDTDTQYF. The DNA of the CDR3 is TGTGCCAGCAGCCCCAGACAGGGGGACACAGATACGCAGTATTTT.

V is TRBV5-4 and J is TRBJ1-3; no reliable D call. Germline assignment: CDR1 SGHNT and CDR2 YYREEE (reference sequence). Trimming took off 1 base at V and 0 bases at J, with 8 bases between the two ends. The CDR3 runs 15 residues. CDR3 sequence: CASSLPRGSGNTIYF. Written as DNA, the CDR3 is TGTGCCAGCAGCTTGCCACGGGGCTCTGGAAACACCATATATTTT. Using reference TRBV5-4 and TRBJ1-3 for the parts outside the CDR3, the full variable domain is ETGVTQSPTHLIKTRGQQVTLRCSSQSGHNTVSWYQQALGQGPQFIFQYYREEENGRGNFPPRFSGLQFPNYSSELNVNALELDDSALYLCASSLPRGSGNTIYFGEGSWLTVV.

This chain links TRBV5-6 with TRBJ2-5; possibly TRBD1 for D (6 bases). Germline CDR1 reads SGHDT; CDR2 reads YYEEEE. Trimming stripped 2 bases from V and 7 bases from J, with 12 bases between. CDR3 length: 13 residues. The CDR3 DNA follows: TGTGCCAGCAGCTTCCCCCAGGGGACGACCCAGTACTTC. The encoded protein is CASSFPQGTTQYF.

The chain has TRBV27 and TRBJ1-4; D possibly corresponds to TRBD1 (5 bases). Germline CDR1 reads MNHEY; CDR2 reads SMNVEV (reference sequence). The V and J ends lost 3 bases and 8 bases respectively, with 10 bases between them. CDR3 length: 13 residues. CDR3 nucleotide sequence: TGTGCCAGCAGTTTGGCAGGGAACGAAAAACTGTTTTTT. Its translation: CASSLAGNEKLFF.

V is TRBV20-1 and J is TRBJ2-7; TRBD2 matches at 13 bases. This CDR3 has 11 residues. The germline CDR1 and CDR2 sequences are DFQATT and SNEGSKA (reference sequence). CDR3 nucleotides: TGCAGACTAGCGGGAGGGCGAGAGCAGTACTTC. Amino acid sequence: CRLAGGREQYF.